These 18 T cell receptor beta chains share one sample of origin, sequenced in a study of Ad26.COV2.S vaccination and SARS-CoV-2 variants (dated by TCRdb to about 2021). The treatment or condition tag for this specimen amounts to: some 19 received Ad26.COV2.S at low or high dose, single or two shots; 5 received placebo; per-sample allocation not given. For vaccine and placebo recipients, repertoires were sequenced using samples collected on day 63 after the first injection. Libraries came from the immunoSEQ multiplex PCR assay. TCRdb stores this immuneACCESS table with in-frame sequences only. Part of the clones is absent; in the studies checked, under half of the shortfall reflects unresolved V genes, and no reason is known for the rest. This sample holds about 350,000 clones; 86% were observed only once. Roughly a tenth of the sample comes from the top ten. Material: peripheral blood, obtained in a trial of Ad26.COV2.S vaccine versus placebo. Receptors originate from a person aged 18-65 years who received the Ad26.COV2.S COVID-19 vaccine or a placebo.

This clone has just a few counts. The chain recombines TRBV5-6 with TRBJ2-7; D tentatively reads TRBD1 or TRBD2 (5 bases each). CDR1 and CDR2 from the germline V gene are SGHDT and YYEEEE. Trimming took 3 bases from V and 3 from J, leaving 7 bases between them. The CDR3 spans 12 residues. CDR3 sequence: CASSWDDYEQYF. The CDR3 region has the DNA TGTGCCAGCAGCTGGGACGACTACGAGCAGTACTTC.

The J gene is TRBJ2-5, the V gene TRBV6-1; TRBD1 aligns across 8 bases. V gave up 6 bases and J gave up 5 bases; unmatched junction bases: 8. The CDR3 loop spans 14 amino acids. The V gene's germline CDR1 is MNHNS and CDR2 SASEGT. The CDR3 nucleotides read TGTGCCAGCAGGGTGACAGGGGTAAGGGAGACCCAGTACTTC. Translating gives CASRVTGVRETQYF.

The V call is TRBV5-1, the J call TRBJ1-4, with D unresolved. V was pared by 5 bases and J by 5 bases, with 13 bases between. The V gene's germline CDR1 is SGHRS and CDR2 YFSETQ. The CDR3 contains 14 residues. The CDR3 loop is CASSPGSQNEKLFF. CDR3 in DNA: TGCGCCAGCAGTCCGGGCAGTCAGAATGAAAAACTGTTTTTT.

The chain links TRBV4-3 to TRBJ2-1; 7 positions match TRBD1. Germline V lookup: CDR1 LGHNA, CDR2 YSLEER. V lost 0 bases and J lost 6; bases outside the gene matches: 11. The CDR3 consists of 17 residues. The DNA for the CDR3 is TGCGCCAGCAGCCAAGAAGGGGGCAGGGGAAATGGCAATGAGCAGTTCTTC. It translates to CASSQEGGRGNGNEQFF.

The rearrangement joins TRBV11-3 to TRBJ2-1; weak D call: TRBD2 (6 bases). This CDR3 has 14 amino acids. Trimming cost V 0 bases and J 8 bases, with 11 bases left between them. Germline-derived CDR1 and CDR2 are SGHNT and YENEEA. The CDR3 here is CASSLEWGEDEQFF. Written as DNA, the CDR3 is TGTGCCAGCAGCTTAGAATGGGGGGAGGATGAGCAGTTCTTC.

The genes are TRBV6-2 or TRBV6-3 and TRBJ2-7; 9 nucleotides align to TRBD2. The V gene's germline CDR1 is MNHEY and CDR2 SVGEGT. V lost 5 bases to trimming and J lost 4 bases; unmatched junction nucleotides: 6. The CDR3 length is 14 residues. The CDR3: CASSPLRGGYEQYF. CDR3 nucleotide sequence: TGTGCCAGCAGTCCCCTGCGGGGGGGTTACGAGCAGTACTTC.

CDR3 bases: TGTGCCAGCAGTCAGGGTACCCACTCTGGAAACACCATATATTTT. Translated, it gives CASSQGTHSGNTIYF. The chain has TRBV6-5 and TRBJ1-3; tentative D call: TRBD1 (5 bases). This CDR3 has 15 residues. With 5 bases removed from V and 0 bases from J, the gap between germline ends came to 11 bases. Germline values: CDR1 MNHEY, CDR2 SVGAGI.

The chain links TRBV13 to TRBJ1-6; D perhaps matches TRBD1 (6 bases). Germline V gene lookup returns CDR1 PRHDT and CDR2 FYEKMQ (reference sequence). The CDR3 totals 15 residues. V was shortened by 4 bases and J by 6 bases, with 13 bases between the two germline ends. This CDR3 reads CASSSNTGRNSPLHF. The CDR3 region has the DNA TGTGCCAGCAGCTCTAATACAGGGCGTAATTCACCCCTCCACTTT. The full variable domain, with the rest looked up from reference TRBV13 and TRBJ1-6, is AAGVIQSPRHLIKEKRETATLKCYPIPRHDTVYWYQQGPGQDPQFLISFYEKMQSDKGSIPDRFSAQQFSDYHSELNMSSLELGDSALYFCASSSNTGRNSPLHFGNGTRLTVT.

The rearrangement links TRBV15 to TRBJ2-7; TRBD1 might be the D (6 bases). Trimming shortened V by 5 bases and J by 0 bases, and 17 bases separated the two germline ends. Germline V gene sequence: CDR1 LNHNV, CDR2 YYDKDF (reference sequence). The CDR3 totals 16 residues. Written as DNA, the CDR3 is TGTGCCACCAGCCCTGGGGGCGCTCGCGGCTCCTACGAGCAGTACTTC. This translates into CATSPGGARGSYEQYF.

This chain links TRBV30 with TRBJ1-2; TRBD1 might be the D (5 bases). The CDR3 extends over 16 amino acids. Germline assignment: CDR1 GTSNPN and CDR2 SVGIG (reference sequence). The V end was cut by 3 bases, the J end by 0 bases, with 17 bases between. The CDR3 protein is CAWSAPRTRSNYGYTF. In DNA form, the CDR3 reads TGTGCCTGGAGCGCCCCTAGGACAAGATCTAACTATGGCTACACCTTC.

CDR3 sequence reads: CASSQDRGRNYGYTF. In DNA form, the CDR3 reads TGTGCCAGCAGCCAAGATCGGGGGAGAAACTATGGCTACACCTTC. The chain links TRBV3-1 (or the pseudogene TRBV3-2) to TRBJ1-2, with a weak D call TRBD1 (5 bases). The CDR3 sequence is 15 residues long. V lost 0 bases to trimming and J lost 2 bases, with 10 bases between them. Germline V gene lookup returns CDR1 LGHDT and CDR2 YNNKEL (reference sequence).

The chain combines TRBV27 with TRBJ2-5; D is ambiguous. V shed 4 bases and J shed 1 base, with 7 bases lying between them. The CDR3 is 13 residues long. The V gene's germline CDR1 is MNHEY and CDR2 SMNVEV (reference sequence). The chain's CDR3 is CASSSRVQETQYF. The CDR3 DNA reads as TGTGCCAGCAGTTCTAGGGTCCAAGAGACCCAGTACTTC.

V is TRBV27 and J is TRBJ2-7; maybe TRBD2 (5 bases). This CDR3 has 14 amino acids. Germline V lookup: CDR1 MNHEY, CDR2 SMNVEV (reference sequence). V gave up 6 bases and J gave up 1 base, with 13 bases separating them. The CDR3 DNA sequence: TGTGCCAGCAGCCCAATCGGGAATTCCTACGAGCAGTACTTC. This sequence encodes CASSPIGNSYEQYF.

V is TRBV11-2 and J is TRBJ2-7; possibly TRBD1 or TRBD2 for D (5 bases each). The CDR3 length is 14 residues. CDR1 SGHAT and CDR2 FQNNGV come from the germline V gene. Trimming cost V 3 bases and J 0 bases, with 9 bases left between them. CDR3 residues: CASSFRGVSYEQYF. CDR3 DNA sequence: TGTGCCAGCAGCTTCCGAGGGGTCTCCTACGAGCAGTACTTC.

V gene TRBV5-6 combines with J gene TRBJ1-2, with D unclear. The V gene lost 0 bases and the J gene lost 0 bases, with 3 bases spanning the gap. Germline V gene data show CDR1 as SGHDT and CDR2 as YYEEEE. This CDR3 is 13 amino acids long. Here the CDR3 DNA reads TGTGCCAGCAGCTTGGTTGCTAACTATGGCTACACCTTC. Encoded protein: CASSLVANYGYTF.

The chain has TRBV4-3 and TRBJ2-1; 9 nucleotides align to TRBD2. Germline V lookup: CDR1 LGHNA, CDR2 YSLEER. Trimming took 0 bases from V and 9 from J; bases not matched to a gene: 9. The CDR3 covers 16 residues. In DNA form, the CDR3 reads TGCGCCAGCAGCCAAGATCTGGCGGGGGGGCCGTTTGAGCAGTTCTTC. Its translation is CASSQDLAGGPFEQFF.

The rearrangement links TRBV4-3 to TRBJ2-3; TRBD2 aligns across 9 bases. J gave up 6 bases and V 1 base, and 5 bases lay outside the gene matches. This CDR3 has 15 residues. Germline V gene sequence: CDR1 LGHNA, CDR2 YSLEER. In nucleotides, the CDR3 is TGCGCCAGCAGCCAAGTAGCGGGGGCTGGGGATACGCAGTATTTT. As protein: CASSQVAGAGDTQYF.

CDR3: CASSLSGTGPHEQYF. CDR3 DNA: TGTGCCAGCAGTTTAAGCGGGACAGGGCCCCACGAGCAGTACTTC. The gene calls are TRBV27 and TRBJ2-7; 9 positions match TRBD1. Unmatched junction bases numbered 7, after V lost 2 bases and J lost 5 bases. The germline V gene encodes CDR1 MNHEY and CDR2 SMNVEV (reference sequence). The CDR3 sequence is 15 residues long.